The 13 T cell receptor beta chains presented below share a single source sample, sequenced in a study of vaccination effects on CD4 cells after COVID-19. Profiled with immunoSEQ multiplex PCR; TCRdb holds only in-frame clones, not every one. There are 40,000 or so clones in the sample; approximately 70% occur only once, and about 30% lies in the top ten. Using viral peptide pools, the ViraFEST assay grew out antigen-specific CD4+ T cells prior to sequencing. Following 10 days of culture, CD4+ T cells were isolated. It was between March and December 2020 that the person had a SARS-CoV-2 infection confirmed by PCR. These TCRs' antigens remain unknown. Specimen: CD4+ T cells from PBMCs cultured with a peptide pool, collected before COVID-19 vaccination. The receptors originated from a human donor who had a prior SARS-CoV-2 infection.

The chain employs TRBV11-3 and TRBJ2-2, with D perhaps matching TRBD1 or TRBD2 (7 bases each). This CDR3 has 16 amino acids. V shed 4 bases and J shed 1 base, with 13 bases lying between them. CDR1 and CDR2 (germline): SGHNT, YENEEA. The CDR3 loop reads CASSSGGTVNTGELFF. CDR3 nucleotides: TGTGCCAGCAGCTCCGGGGGGACAGTGAACACCGGGGAGCTGTTTTTT.

This chain joins TRBV5-1 and TRBJ2-5; 14 bases are shared with TRBD2. Trimming cost V 4 bases and J 3 bases; bases outside gene matches: 5. The CDR3 is 16 residues long. Germline loops: CDR1 SGHRS, CDR2 YFSETQ. The CDR3 loop is CASSTRLAGGKETQYF. The CDR3 nucleotides read TGCGCCAGCAGCACGAGACTAGCGGGGGGGAAAGAGACCCAGTACTTC. The full variable domain, its missing parts supplied by reference TRBV5-1 and TRBJ2-5, is KAGVTQTPRYLIKTRGQQVTLSCSPISGHRSVSWYQQTPGQGLQFLFEYFSETQRNKGNFPGRFSGRQFSNSRSEMNVSTLELGDSALYLCASSTRLAGGKETQYFGPGTRLLVL.

In its sample, this clone is medium-sized. The chain couples TRBV14 to TRBJ1-1; D possibly corresponds to TRBD1 (6 bases). This CDR3 is 16 amino acids long. Germline CDR1 reads SGHDN; CDR2 reads FVKESK. Between the trimmed V and J ends, which lost 0 bases and 5 bases, there was a span of 16 bases. The CDR3 coding sequence is TGTGCCAGCAGCCAAGATACAGGGAGCGGATGGACTGAAGCTTTCTTT. Translated, it gives CASSQDTGSGWTEAFF.

A single count supports this clone. The chain is built from TRBV29-1 and TRBJ2-1, with 13 nucleotides matching TRBD2. CDR1 is SQVTM, CDR2 ANQGSEA, per germline. V was pared by 6 bases and J by 9 bases, with 11 bases of the junction left unmatched. The CDR3 is 15 residues long. The chain's CDR3 is CSVGSTSGGAGEQFF. The CDR3, as DNA: TGCAGCGTAGGAAGCACTAGCGGGGGGGCCGGTGAGCAGTTCTTC.

The chain uses TRBV4-3 and TRBJ2-3; the match to TRBD2 covers 8 bases. This CDR3 has 15 amino acids. V lost 2 bases and J lost 4; bases outside the gene matches: 5. Germline lookup yields CDR1 LGHNA and CDR2 YSLEER. The CDR3 sequence: CASSQKTSAADTQYF. Written as DNA, the CDR3 is TGCGCCAGCAGCCAAAAGACTAGCGCCGCAGATACGCAGTATTTT.

The rearrangement joins TRBV2 to TRBJ2-6; D may match TRBD1 or TRBD2 (5 bases each). This CDR3 is 19 amino acids long. Germline assignment: CDR1 SNHLY and CDR2 FYNNEI. Trimming took off 0 bases at V and 0 bases at J, with 15 bases between the two ends. The CDR3 DNA follows: TGTGCCAGCAGTGAAGCGCTTGGGACCGCGGCCTCTGGGGCCAACGTCCTGACTTTC. This encodes CASSEALGTAASGANVLTF.

This chain joins TRBV12-3 or TRBV12-4 and TRBJ1-4; D not certain. With 1 base removed from V and 8 bases from J, the gap between germline ends came to 5 bases. The CDR3 runs 12 residues. The CDR3 loop reads CASSLVREKLFF. The CDR3 nucleotides read TGTGCCAGCAGTTTAGTCAGGGAAAAACTGTTTTTT.

The chain employs TRBV9 and TRBJ1-5, with D possibly matching TRBD1 (6 bases). V dropped 3 bases and J dropped 6 bases, with 10 bases sitting between them. From germline, CDR1 is SGDLS and CDR2 YYNGEE. The CDR3 is 13 amino acids. As DNA, the CDR3 is TGTGCCAGCAGCGCTTGGGGGCGTCAGCCCCAGCATTTT. Translation: CASSAWGRQPQHF.

The chain has TRBV7-9 and TRBJ1-4; 8 nucleotides match TRBD1. The CDR3 has 17 residues. Per the germline V gene, CDR1 is SEHNR and CDR2 is FQNEAQ (reference sequence). V lost 2 bases and J lost 2; bases outside the gene matches: 7. The DNA for the CDR3 is TGTGCCAGCAGCTTAACAGGGGGATTTGGGACTAATGAAAAACTGTTTTTT. Amino acid sequence: CASSLTGGFGTNEKLFF.

The chain employs TRBV7-2 and TRBJ2-7; D gene uncertain. This CDR3 is built from 14 residues. CDR1 SGHTA and CDR2 FQGNSA come from the germline V gene. Trimming cost V 2 bases and J 0 bases, with 8 bases left between them. CDR3 protein: CASSLMVSSYEQYF. In DNA form, the CDR3 reads TGTGCCAGCAGCTTAATGGTCAGCTCCTACGAGCAGTACTTC.

In nucleotides, the CDR3 is TGTGCCAGCAGCCGACGGGGGGGCAATGAGCAGTTCTTC. Its translation is CASSRRGGNEQFF. This chain connects TRBV13 to TRBJ2-1; 8 positions agree with TRBD2. Germline trimming cut 5 bases from V and 6 bases from J; bases unmatched to any gene: 3. The germline V gene encodes CDR1 PRHDT and CDR2 FYEKMQ (reference sequence). The CDR3 has 13 amino acids.

The rearrangement links TRBV29-1 to TRBJ2-5; 11 nucleotides align to TRBD2. J gave up 2 bases and V 8 bases, and 10 bases lay outside the gene matches. Germline CDR1 and CDR2: SQVTM and ANQGSEA. The CDR3 is 15 amino acids. The CDR3 here is CSYVDLAGGQETQYF. Written as DNA, the CDR3 is TGCAGCTACGTTGACTTAGCGGGGGGGCAAGAGACCCAGTACTTC. The full variable domain, rest sourced from reference TRBV29-1 and TRBJ2-5, is SAVISQKPSRDICQRGTSLTIQCQVDSQVTMMFWYRQQPGQSLTLIATANQGSEATYESGFVIDKFPISRPNLTFSTLTVSNMSPEDSSIYLCSYVDLAGGQETQYFGPGTRLLVL.

There are a few counts of this clone. V usage is TRBV5-4 and J usage is TRBJ2-2; D possibly matches TRBD1 or TRBD2 (5 bases each). V gave up 4 bases and J gave up 4 bases, with 17 bases separating them. The CDR3 covers 16 residues. Per germline, CDR1 SGHNT and CDR2 YYREEE (reference sequence). As DNA, the CDR3 is TGTGCCAGCAGCCAACACGGGGCAGAAAGCACCGGGGAGCTGTTTTTT. Protein product: CASSQHGAESTGELFF.